The clone carrying this T cell receptor beta chain came up a few times. The donors, aged about 6 to 90, were healthy Caucasians from Russia. This entry belongs to a study of blood T cells in healthy people across ages. Germline assignment: CDR1 DFQATT and CDR2 SNEGSKA (reference sequence). The trim removed 5 bases at V and 3 bases at J, leaving 7 bases unmatched. CDR3 length: 14 amino acids. Primers used in a second PCR of roughly 7 to 11 cycles were a sample-barcoded 5' primer and a J-beta primer mix. TCRdb reprocessed the 5' RACE reads with MiXCR, giving one entry per CDR3 protein. The table shows 1.5 million or so distinct CDR3 sequences, with roughly 45% occurring only once.

The clonotype comes from a woman aged 18-30 years in good health. The J gene is TRBJ2-1, the V gene TRBV20-1; 7 nucleotides line up with TRBD1. Input material: blood. The CDR3 nucleotides are TGCAGTGCTTGTGGACAGGCTGTCTACAATGAGCAGTTCTTC. As protein: CSACGQAVYNEQFF.